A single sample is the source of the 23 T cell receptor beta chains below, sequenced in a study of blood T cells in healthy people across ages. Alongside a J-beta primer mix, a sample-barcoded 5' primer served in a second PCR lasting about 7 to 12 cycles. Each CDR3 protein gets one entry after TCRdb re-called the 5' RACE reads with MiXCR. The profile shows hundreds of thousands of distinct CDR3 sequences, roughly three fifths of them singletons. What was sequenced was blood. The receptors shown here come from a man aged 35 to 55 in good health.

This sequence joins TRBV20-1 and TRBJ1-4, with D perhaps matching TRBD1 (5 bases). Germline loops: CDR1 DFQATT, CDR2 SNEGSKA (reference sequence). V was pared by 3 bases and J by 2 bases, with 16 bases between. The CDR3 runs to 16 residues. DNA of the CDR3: TGCAGTGCTAGGACCGGGGCCCCTGGGACTAATGAAAAACTGTTTTTT. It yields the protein CSARTGAPGTNEKLFF.

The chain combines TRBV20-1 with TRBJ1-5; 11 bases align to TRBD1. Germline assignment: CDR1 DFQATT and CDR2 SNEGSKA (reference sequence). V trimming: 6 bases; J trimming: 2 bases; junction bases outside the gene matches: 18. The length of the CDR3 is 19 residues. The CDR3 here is CSATSRTGGLRDGNQPQHF. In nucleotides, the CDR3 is TGCAGTGCCACCTCCCGGACAGGGGGCTTGAGGGATGGCAATCAGCCCCAGCATTTT.

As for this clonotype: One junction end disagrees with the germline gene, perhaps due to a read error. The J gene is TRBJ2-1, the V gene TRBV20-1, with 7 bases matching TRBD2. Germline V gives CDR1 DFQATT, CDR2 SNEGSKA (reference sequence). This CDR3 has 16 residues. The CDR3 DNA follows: TGCAGTGCTAGAGATGACGGGGGGAGCTCCTACAATGACCAGTTCTTC. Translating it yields CSARDDGGSSYNDQFF.

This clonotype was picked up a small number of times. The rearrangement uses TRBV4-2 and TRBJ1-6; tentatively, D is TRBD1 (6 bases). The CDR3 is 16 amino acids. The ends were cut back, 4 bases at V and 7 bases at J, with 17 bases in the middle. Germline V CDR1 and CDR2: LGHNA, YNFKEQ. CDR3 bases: TGTGCCAGCAGCCGCGAGGAGGGGGTACCCAATTCACCCCTCCACTTT. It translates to CASSREEGVPNSPLHF.

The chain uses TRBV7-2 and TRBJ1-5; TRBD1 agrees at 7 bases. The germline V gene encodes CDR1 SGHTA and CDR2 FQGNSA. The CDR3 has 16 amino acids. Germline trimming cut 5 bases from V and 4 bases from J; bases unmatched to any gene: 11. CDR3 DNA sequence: TGTGCCAGCAGCCTAGTAGGACCACAGGGGAATCAGCCCCAGCATTTT. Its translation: CASSLVGPQGNQPQHF.

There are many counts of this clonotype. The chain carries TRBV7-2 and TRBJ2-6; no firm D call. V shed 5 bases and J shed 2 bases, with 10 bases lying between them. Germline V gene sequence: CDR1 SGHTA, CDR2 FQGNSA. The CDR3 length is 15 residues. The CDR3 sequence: CASSPDHPGANVLTF. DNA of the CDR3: TGTGCCAGCAGCCCGGACCATCCTGGGGCCAACGTCCTGACTTTC.

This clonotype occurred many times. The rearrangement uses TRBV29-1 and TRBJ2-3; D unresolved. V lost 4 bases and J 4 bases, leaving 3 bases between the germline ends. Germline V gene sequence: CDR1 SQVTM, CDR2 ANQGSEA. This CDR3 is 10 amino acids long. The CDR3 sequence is CSVGPDTQYF. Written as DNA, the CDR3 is TGCAGCGTTGGCCCAGATACGCAGTATTTT.

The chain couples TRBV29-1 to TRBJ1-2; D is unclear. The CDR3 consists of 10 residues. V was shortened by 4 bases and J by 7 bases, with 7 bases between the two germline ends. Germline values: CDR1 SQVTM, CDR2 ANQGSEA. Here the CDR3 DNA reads TGCAGCGTTGCGGGTCCTGGCTACACCTTC. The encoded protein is CSVAGPGYTF. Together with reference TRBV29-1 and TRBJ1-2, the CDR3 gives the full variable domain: SAVISQKPSRDICQRGTSLTIQCQVDSQVTMMFWYRQQPGQSLTLIATANQGSEATYESGFVIDKFPISRPNLTFSTLTVSNMSPEDSSIYLCSVAGPGYTFGSGTRLTVV.

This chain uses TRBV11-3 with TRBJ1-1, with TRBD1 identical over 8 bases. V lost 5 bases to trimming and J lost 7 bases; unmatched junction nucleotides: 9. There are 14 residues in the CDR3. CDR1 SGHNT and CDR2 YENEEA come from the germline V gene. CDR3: CASSLRTGHSEAFF. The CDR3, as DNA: TGTGCCAGCAGCCTAAGGACAGGGCACAGTGAAGCTTTCTTT.

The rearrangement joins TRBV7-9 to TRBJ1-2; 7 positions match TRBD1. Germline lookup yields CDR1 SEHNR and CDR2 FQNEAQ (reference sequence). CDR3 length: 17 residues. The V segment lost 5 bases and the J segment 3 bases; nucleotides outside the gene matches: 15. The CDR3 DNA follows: TGTGCCAGCAGCCCGAGAGGGGACAGTGTTACGGACTATGGCTACACCTTC. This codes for CASSPRGDSVTDYGYTF.

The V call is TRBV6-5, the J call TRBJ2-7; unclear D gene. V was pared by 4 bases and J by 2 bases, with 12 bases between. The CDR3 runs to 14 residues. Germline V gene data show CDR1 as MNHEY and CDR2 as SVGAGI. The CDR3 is CASSSRGSTYEQYF. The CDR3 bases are TGTGCCAGCAGTTCCCGAGGCTCTACCTACGAGCAGTACTTC.

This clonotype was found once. CDR3 nucleotide sequence: TGCGCCAGCAGCCATGACCCATCTAGCGGGGCCCGGTGGGAGCAGTACTTC. It is translated as CASSHDPSSGARWEQYF. V usage is TRBV4-1 and J usage is TRBJ2-7; 9 bases align to TRBD2. From germline, CDR1 is MGHRA and CDR2 YSYEKL. The CDR3 spans 17 residues. The V and J ends lost 3 bases and 7 bases, in that order; junction bases with no gene match: 16.

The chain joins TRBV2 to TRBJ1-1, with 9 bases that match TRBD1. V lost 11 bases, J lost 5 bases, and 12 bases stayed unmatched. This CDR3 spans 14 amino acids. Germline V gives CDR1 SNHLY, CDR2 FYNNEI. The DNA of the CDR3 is TGTGCCGTACGACCGGGGACAGGGTGGACTGAAGCTTTCTTT. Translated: CAVRPGTGWTEAFF.

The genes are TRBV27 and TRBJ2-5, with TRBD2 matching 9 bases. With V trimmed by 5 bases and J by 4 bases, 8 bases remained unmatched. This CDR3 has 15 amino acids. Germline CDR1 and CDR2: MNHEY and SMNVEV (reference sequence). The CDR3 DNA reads TGTGCCAGCAGTGTTTATAGCGGGAGCCCAGAGACCCAGTACTTC. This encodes CASSVYSGSPETQYF.

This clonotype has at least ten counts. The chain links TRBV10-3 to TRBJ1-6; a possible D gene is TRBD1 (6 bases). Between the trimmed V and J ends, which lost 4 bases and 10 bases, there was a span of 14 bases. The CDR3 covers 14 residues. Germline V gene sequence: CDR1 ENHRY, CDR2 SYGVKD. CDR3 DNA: TGTGCCATCAGTGCGATCACAGGGCAATCACCCCTCCACTTT. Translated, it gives CAISAITGQSPLHF.

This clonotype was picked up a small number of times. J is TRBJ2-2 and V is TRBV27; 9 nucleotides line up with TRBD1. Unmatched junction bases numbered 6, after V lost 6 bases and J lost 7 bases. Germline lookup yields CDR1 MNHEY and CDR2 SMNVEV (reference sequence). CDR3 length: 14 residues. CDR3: CASRGQGAFGELFF. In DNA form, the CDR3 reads TGTGCCAGCAGGGGACAGGGAGCATTCGGGGAGCTGTTTTTT.

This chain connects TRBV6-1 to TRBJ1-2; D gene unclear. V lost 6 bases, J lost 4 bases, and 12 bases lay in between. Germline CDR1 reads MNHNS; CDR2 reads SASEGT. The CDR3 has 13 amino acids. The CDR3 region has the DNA TGTGCCAGCAGCATGGGTATCAGCTATGGCTACACCTTC. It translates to CASSMGISYGYTF.

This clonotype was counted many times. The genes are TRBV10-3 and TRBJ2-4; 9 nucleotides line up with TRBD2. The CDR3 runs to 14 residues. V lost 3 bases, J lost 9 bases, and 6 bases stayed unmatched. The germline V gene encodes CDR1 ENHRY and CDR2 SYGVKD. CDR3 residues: CAISDPLAGTIQYF. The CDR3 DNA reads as TGTGCCATCAGTGATCCGCTAGCGGGGACCATTCAGTACTTC.

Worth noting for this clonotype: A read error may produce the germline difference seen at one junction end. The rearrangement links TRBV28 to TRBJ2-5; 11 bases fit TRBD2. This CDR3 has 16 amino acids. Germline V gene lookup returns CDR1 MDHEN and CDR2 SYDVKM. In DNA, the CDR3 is TGTGCCGGCAGTTCGGGACTAGCGGTGGGATGGGAGACCCAGTACTTC. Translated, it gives CAGSSGLAVGWETQYF.

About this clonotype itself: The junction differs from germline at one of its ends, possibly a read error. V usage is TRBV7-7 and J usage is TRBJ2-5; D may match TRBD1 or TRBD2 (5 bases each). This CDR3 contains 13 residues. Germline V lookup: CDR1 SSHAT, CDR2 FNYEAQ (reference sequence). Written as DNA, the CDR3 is TGTGCTAGCAGCTCAGGGTTCGCGGGGACCCAGTACTTC. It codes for CASSSGFAGTQYF.

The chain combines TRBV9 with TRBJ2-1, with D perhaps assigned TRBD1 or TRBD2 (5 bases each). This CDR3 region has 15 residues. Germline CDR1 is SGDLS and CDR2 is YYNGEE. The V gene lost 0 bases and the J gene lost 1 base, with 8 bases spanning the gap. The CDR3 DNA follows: TGTGCCAGCAGCGTAGCGGGGCAATCCTACAATGAGCAGTTCTTC. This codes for CASSVAGQSYNEQFF.

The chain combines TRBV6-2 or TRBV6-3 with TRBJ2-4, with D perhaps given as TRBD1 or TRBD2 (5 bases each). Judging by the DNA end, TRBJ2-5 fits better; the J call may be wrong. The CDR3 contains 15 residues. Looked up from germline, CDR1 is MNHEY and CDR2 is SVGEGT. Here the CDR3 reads CASSYLGPTRQTQYF. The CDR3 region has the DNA TGTGCCAGCAGTTACTTGGGACCGACGAGGCAGACCCAGTACTTC.

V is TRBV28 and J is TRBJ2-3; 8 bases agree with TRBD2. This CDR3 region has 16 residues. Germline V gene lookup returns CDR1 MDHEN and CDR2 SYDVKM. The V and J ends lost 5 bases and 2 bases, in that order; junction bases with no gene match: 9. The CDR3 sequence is CASSPEGAGDTDTQYF. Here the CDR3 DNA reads TGTGCCAGCAGTCCCGAGGGAGCGGGAGACACAGATACGCAGTATTTT. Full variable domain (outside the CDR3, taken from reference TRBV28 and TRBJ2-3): DVKVTQSSRYLVKRTGEKVFLECVQDMDHENMFWYRQDPGLGLRLIYFSYDVKMKEKGDIPEGYSVSREKKERFSLILESASTNQTSMYLCASSPEGAGDTDTQYFGPGTRLTVL.